This TCR beta chain was identified during a study of control samples from healthy donors and cancer patients. The trim removed 0 bases at V and 3 bases at J, leaving 3 bases unmatched. The CDR3 sequence is 15 residues long. The germline gives CDR1 SGDLS, CDR2 YYNGEE. The data were produced by immunoSEQ multiplex PCR, yet TCRdb's version contains in-frame clones alone and is incomplete. Seen here are around 200,000 clones, just under 95% observed once, and the top ten hold about 1.6%. Sequenced sample: blood. The J gene is TRBJ2-7, the V gene TRBV9; 10 positions agree with TRBD2. This clonotype was obtained from a young man in good health. The CDR3: CASSVGPSGGYEQYF. CDR3 sequence (DNA): TGTGCCAGCAGCGTAGGTCCTAGCGGGGGCTACGAGCAGTACTTC.